Following are 17 T cell receptor beta chains from one sample sequenced in a study of T cell responses to AZD1222 COVID-19 vaccine. TCRdb's copy holds only in-frame clones and misses some; the assay was immunoSEQ multiplex PCR. The table lists about 100,000 clones, over 90% of them singletons. Specimen: peripheral blood, collected on day 0 of AZD1222 vaccination. The source is an adult in good health.

This chain links TRBV30 with TRBJ2-3; D might be TRBD2 (6 bases). The V and J ends lost 3 bases and 11 bases respectively, with 21 bases between them. Germline CDR1 reads GTSNPN; CDR2 reads SVGIG (reference sequence). The CDR3 runs to 14 residues. The CDR3 spells CAWRMTGGVSRQYF. CDR3 DNA: TGTGCCTGGAGAATGACCGGCGGGGTATCTCGGCAGTATTTT. Using reference TRBV30 and TRBJ2-3 for the parts outside the CDR3, the full variable domain is SQTIHQWPATLVQPVGSPLSLECTVEGTSNPNLYWYRQAAGRGLQLLFYSVGIGQISSEVPQNLSASRPQDRQFILSSKKLLLSDSGFYLCAWRMTGGVSRQYFGPGTRLTVL.

V is TRBV18 and J is TRBJ2-7, with 11 bases identical to TRBD1. In germline, CDR1 is KGHSH, CDR2 LQKENI. The V segment lost 2 bases and the J segment 2 bases; nucleotides outside the gene matches: 2. The CDR3 spans 15 residues. The CDR3 nucleotides read TGTGCCAGCTCACCAGGGACAGGGGGTCCCTACGAGCAGTACTTC. Its protein is CASSPGTGGPYEQYF.

The chain couples TRBV7-2 to TRBJ2-7; 8 bases fit TRBD2. Germline V CDR1 and CDR2: SGHTA, FQGNSA. The CDR3 length is 17 residues. The ends lost 4 bases at V and 1 base at J; junction bases unmatched: 12. CDR3 protein: CASSSSLGREGSYEQYF. In nucleotides, the CDR3 is TGTGCCAGCAGCTCGTCCCTAGGTCGGGAGGGGTCCTACGAGCAGTACTTC.

The rearrangement uses TRBV6-5 and TRBJ2-7, with TRBD2 matching over 8 bases. This CDR3 region has 14 residues. The germline CDR1 and CDR2 sequences are MNHEY and SVGAGI. J gave up 0 bases and V 6 bases, and 4 bases lay outside the gene matches. This chain's CDR3 is CASRGREGSYEQYF. The DNA of the CDR3 is TGTGCCAGCAGGGGTCGGGAGGGCTCCTACGAGCAGTACTTC.

This chain joins TRBV29-1 and TRBJ1-1; a weak D match, TRBD1 (5 bases). V lost 6 bases, J lost 2 bases, and 16 bases lay in between. The CDR3 contains 14 residues. The germline V gene encodes CDR1 SQVTM and CDR2 ANQGSEA. The CDR3: CSVARRVSNTEAFF. In DNA form, the CDR3 reads TGCAGCGTCGCTCGCAGGGTTTCCAACACTGAAGCTTTCTTT.

This CDR3 reads CASSAPGLAGGGIDTQYF. The CDR3, as DNA: TGTGCCAGCAGTGCCCCTGGACTAGCAGGAGGAGGTATAGATACGCAGTATTTT. V and J are TRBV6-8 and TRBJ2-3, with TRBD2 matching 8 bases. Germline values: CDR1 MNHGY, CDR2 SAAAGT. The CDR3 covers 18 residues. Trimming cost V 5 bases and J 5 bases; bases outside gene matches: 18.

The rearrangement uses TRBV2 and TRBJ2-1, with D unclear. Germline V gene sequence: CDR1 SNHLY, CDR2 FYNNEI. V shed 4 bases and J shed 0 bases, with 7 bases lying between them. The CDR3 covers 14 residues. DNA for the CDR3: TGTGCCAGCAGTGCTCAGAGCTCCTACAATGAGCAGTTCTTC. Its translation is CASSAQSSYNEQFF.

The chain employs TRBV7-8 and TRBJ1-1; 7 bases are a match to TRBD1. Germline assignment: CDR1 SGHVS and CDR2 FQNEAQ. CDR3 size: 14 residues. Trimming at V came to 5 bases and at J to 3 bases, leaving 6 bases not matched to a gene. Written as DNA, the CDR3 is TGTGCCAGCAGCCCGCGACAGGGTCACACTGAAGCTTTCTTT. As protein: CASSPRQGHTEAFF.

The chain uses TRBV7-9 and TRBJ1-2; 7 nucleotides agree with TRBD1. The germline V gene encodes CDR1 SEHNR and CDR2 FQNEAQ (reference sequence). This CDR3 spans 15 amino acids. The trim removed 5 bases at V and 1 base at J, leaving 7 bases unmatched. The CDR3 DNA reads TGTGCCAGCAGCCCGAGGGACAGACATAACTATGGCTACACCTTC. Amino acid sequence: CASSPRDRHNYGYTF. The complete variable domain, with remaining parts taken from reference TRBV7-9 and TRBJ1-2, reads DTGVSQNPRHKITKRGQNVTFRCDPISEHNRLYWYRQTLGQGPEFLTYFQNEAQLEKSRLLSDRFSAERPKGSFSTLEIQRTEQGDSAMYLCASSPRDRHNYGYTFGSGTRLTVV.

The CDR3 loop is CRVKSGYNEQFF. As DNA, the CDR3 is TGCAGGGTTAAATCAGGGTACAATGAGCAGTTCTTC. This rearrangement joins TRBV29-1 to TRBJ2-1, with D possibly TRBD1 on 5 matching bases. The CDR3 totals 12 residues. Germline V gene sequence: CDR1 SQVTM, CDR2 ANQGSEA.

The chain carries TRBV11-2 and TRBJ1-1; tentatively, D is TRBD1 (5 bases). The CDR3 consists of 15 residues. Between the trimmed V and J ends, which lost 5 bases and 1 base, there was a span of 14 bases. Germline V gives CDR1 SGHAT, CDR2 FQNNGV. This chain's CDR3 is CASSPRQGWNTEAFF. As DNA, the CDR3 is TGTGCCAGCAGCCCCCGGCAGGGTTGGAACACTGAAGCTTTCTTT. Full variable domain (remainder filled in from reference TRBV11-2 and TRBJ1-1): EAGVAQSPRYKIIEKRQSVAFWCNPISGHATLYWYQQILGQGPKLLIQFQNNGVVDDSQLPKDRFSAERLKGVDSTLKIQPAKLEDSAVYLCASSPRQGWNTEAFFGQGTRLTVV.

The chain has TRBV28 and TRBJ2-4, with D uncertain. V was pared by 6 bases and J by 8 bases, with 8 bases between. Germline V gene lookup returns CDR1 MDHEN and CDR2 SYDVKM. This CDR3 has 11 residues. DNA for the CDR3: TGTGCCAGCAGCTACGCCGACATTCAGTACTTC. Translating gives CASSYADIQYF.

The chain employs TRBV18 and TRBJ1-4; 7 nucleotides line up with TRBD1. The length of the CDR3 is 15 residues. Germline CDR1 reads KGHSH; CDR2 reads LQKENI. V shed 1 base, J shed 2 bases, and the junction held 1 base outside the gene matches. In DNA, the CDR3 is TGTGCCAGCTCACCACAGGGGGCGACTAATGAAAAACTGTTTTTT. Translated, it gives CASSPQGATNEKLFF.

V usage is TRBV5-4 and J usage is TRBJ2-7, with 10 bases fitting TRBD1. Germline assignment: CDR1 SGHNT and CDR2 YYREEE (reference sequence). This CDR3 contains 14 residues. The J segment lost 4 bases and the V segment lost 6 bases, leaving 7 bases of the junction unmatched. CDR3 DNA: TGTGCCAGCACCTCTCCGGACAGGGGGTACGAGCAGTACTTC. Protein: CASTSPDRGYEQYF.

This chain joins TRBV7-8 and TRBJ2-5; 9 bases line up with TRBD2. CDR1 SGHVS and CDR2 FQNEAQ come from the germline V gene. The CDR3 loop spans 16 amino acids. V trimming: 2 bases; J trimming: 1 base; junction bases outside the gene matches: 5. The CDR3 reads CASSLRGGRVQETQYF. The CDR3 nucleotides read TGTGCCAGCAGCTTAAGGGGCGGGAGGGTCCAAGAGACCCAGTACTTC.

The chain combines TRBV5-6 with TRBJ2-7, with TRBD2 as a possible D gene (5 bases). Germline V lookup: CDR1 SGHDT, CDR2 YYEEEE. V was trimmed by 4 bases and J by 7 bases, leaving 9 bases between them. This CDR3 contains 11 residues. The CDR3 coding sequence is TGTGCCAGCAGCCGAGGGTGGGAGCAGTACTTC. Its translation: CASSRGWEQYF.

This chain uses TRBV9 with TRBJ2-7; tentative D call: TRBD2 (6 bases). The CDR3 runs 14 residues. Trimming stripped 2 bases from V and 3 bases from J, with 12 bases between. Germline V gene data show CDR1 as SGDLS and CDR2 as YYNGEE. As DNA, the CDR3 is TGTGCCAGCAGCGTTGGGGACTTTAACTACGAGCAGTACTTC. Its protein is CASSVGDFNYEQYF. Together with reference TRBV9 and TRBJ2-7, the CDR3 gives the full variable domain: DSGVTQTPKHLITATGQRVTLRCSPRSGDLSVYWYQQSLDQGLQFLIQYYNGEERAKGNILERFSAQQFPDLHSELNLSSLELGDSALYFCASSVGDFNYEQYFGPGTRLTVT.